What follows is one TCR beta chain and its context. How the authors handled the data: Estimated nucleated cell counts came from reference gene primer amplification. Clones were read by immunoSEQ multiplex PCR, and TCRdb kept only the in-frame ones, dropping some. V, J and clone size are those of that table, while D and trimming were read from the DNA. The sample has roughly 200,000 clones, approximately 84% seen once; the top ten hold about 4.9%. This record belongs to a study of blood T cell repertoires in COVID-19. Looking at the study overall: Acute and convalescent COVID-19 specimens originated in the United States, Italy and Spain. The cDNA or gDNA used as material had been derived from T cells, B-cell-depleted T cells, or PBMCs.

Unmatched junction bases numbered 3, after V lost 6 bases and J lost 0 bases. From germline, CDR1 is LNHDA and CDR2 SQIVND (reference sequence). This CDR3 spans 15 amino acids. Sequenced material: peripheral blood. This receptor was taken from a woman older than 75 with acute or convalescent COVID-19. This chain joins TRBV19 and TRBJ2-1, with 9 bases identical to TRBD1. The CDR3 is CASRRGQGSYNEQFF. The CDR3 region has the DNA TGTGCCAGTAGGCGGGGACAGGGCTCCTACAATGAGCAGTTCTTC.